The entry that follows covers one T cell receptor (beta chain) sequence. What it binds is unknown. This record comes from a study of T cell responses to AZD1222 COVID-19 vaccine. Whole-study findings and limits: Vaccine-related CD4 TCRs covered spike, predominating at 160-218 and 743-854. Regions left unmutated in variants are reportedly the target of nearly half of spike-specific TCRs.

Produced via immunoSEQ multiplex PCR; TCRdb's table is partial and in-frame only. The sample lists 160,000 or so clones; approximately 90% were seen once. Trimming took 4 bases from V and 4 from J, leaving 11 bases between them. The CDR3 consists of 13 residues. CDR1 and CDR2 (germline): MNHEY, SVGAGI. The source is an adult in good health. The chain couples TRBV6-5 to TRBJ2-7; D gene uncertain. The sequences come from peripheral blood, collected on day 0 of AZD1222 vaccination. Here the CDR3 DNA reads TGTGCCAGCAGTTCGAATAGGAGATACGAGCAGTACTTC. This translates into CASSSNRRYEQYF.